The clone carrying this T cell receptor (gamma chain) was picked up a small number of times. Its cognate antigen is unknown. One end of the junction fails to match germline, which may point to a read error. The data were taken from a study of Vδ1+ human thymocytes. Points from the study as a whole: Thymic delta-chain repertoires held roughly 20% Vdelta2 sequences and few Vdelta3, despite high sort purity. Thymic TRG and TRD repertoires appeared highly polyclonal. Donors shared many TRG clonotypes but few TRD clonotypes.

Sequences come from RNA converted to cDNA by reverse transcription. Pooled V-gene forward primers with one constant-region reverse primer generated the CDR3 amplicons by multiplex PCR. TCRdb redid the clone calls on the multiplex PCR reads with CATT. The data show more than 25,000 gamma-chain clones, more than 15% seen once. Germline V lookup: CDR1 GITISATS, CDR2 ISYDGTV (reference sequence). This CDR3 region has 14 residues. The V and J genes are TRGV9 and TRGJP. This TCR was sampled from a boy less than two years old who had congenital heart surgery. The sequenced sample was Vdelta1+ gamma-delta thymocytes from the thymus. Sample subset: FACS-sorted CD3+ TCRalphabeta- TCRVdelta1+ TCRVdelta2- thymocytes. CDR3 DNA: TGTGCCCTGTGCTCAGAGTTGGGCAAAAAAATCAAGGTATTT. It specifies CALCSELGKKIKVF.